These 29 T cell receptor beta chains were sequenced from one sample in a study of blood T cell repertoires in COVID-19. Sequencing used immunoSEQ multiplex PCR; TCRdb keeps in-frame clones, though not all of them. In the table there are under 120,000 clones, less than 85% of which are singletons. The sequencing sample was made of peripheral blood. Receptor source: a man aged 70-80 years with active or convalescent COVID-19.

The V gene is TRBV19, the J gene TRBJ1-5, with 9 bases identical to TRBD1. The germline CDR1 and CDR2 sequences are LNHDA and SQIVND (reference sequence). CDR3 length: 14 amino acids. Trimming cost V 3 bases and J 9 bases; bases outside gene matches: 6. CDR3 in amino acids: CASSIGTGSPPQHF. CDR3 sequence (DNA): TGTGCCAGTAGTATTGGGACAGGGTCGCCGCCCCAGCATTTT.

This clone was seen just once. This chain uses TRBV3-1 (or the pseudogene TRBV3-2) with TRBJ2-7; D possibly corresponds to TRBD1 (5 bases). Germline V gives CDR1 LGHDT, CDR2 YNNKEL (reference sequence). Trimming pared 4 bases from V and 2 bases from J, leaving 9 bases between. The CDR3 contains 13 residues. CDR3 nucleotides: TGTGCCAGCAGCCCACAGGTTCCCTACGAGCAGTACTTC. This encodes CASSPQVPYEQYF.

This clone was counted only a few times. CDR3 sequence reads: CASSNLQGNYGYTF. CDR3 nucleotides: TGTGCCAGTAGTAACCTACAGGGTAACTATGGCTACACCTTC. The rearrangement uses TRBV19 and TRBJ1-2; D is perhaps TRBD1 (6 bases). V lost 4 bases and J 1 base, leaving 10 bases between the germline ends. Germline lookup yields CDR1 LNHDA and CDR2 SQIVND (reference sequence). The CDR3 has 14 residues.

The chain is built from TRBV5-6 and TRBJ2-4; 9 bases line up with TRBD2. V lost 1 base to trimming and J lost 3 bases; unmatched junction nucleotides: 11. Per the germline V gene, CDR1 is SGHDT and CDR2 is YYEEEE. This CDR3 spans 18 amino acids. In DNA, the CDR3 is TGTGCCAGCAGCTTGCGGCTAGCGGGGCCCGGGGGCAAAAACATTCAGTACTTC. Protein product: CASSLRLAGPGGKNIQYF.

J is TRBJ1-1 and V is TRBV2, with D unclear. Trimming pared 3 bases from V and 4 bases from J, leaving 12 bases between. CDR1 and CDR2 from the germline V gene are SNHLY and FYNNEI. This CDR3 spans 14 amino acids. The CDR3 DNA reads as TGTGCCAGCAGTGAGGAGGGTGGAGGCACTGAAGCTTTCTTT. Translated: CASSEEGGGTEAFF.

The rearrangement joins TRBV19 to TRBJ2-3; the match to TRBD2 covers 10 bases. The CDR3 runs 16 residues. Germline loops: CDR1 LNHDA, CDR2 SQIVND (reference sequence). Losses at the gene ends were 2 bases for V and 6 bases for J; bases not matched to a gene: 8. The CDR3 loop is CASSIRQRGGLDTQYF. CDR3 sequence (DNA): TGTGCCAGTAGTATAAGGCAGCGGGGGGGCCTGGATACGCAGTATTTT.

This clone has a single count. The chain joins TRBV6-6 to TRBJ1-5; no clear D. Per germline, CDR1 MNHNY and CDR2 SVGAGI (reference sequence). The CDR3 loop spans 17 amino acids. V lost 5 bases and J lost 0, with 17 bases in between. The CDR3 DNA sequence: TGTGCCAGCAGTCCTTATATAACGACATCTAGCAATCAGCCCCAGCATTTT. Amino acids: CASSPYITTSSNQPQHF.

The rearrangement uses TRBV19 and TRBJ1-5; 11 nucleotides line up with TRBD1. This CDR3 has 15 amino acids. The V gene's germline CDR1 is LNHDA and CDR2 SQIVND (reference sequence). V dropped 4 bases and J dropped 6; count of bases not matched to a gene: 5. The CDR3 coding sequence is TGTGCCAGTAGTACGGGGGGACAGGGGGGTCAGCCCCAGCATTTT. It encodes CASSTGGQGGQPQHF.

DNA of the CDR3: TGTGCCAGCTCAGACAGTACAATCTATGGCTACACCTTC. Protein: CASSDSTIYGYTF. V and J are TRBV18 and TRBJ1-2; weak D call: TRBD1 (5 bases). Trimming stripped 5 bases from V and 4 bases from J, with 11 bases between. The CDR3 covers 13 residues. Germline V CDR1 and CDR2: KGHSH, LQKENI.

This sequence joins TRBV9 and TRBJ2-5; perhaps TRBD1 as D (5 bases). Germline CDR1 reads SGDLS; CDR2 reads YYNGEE. CDR3 length equals 14 residues. V was cut by 0 bases and J by 0 bases, with 6 bases left in between. The CDR3 reads CASSVGGNQETQYF. The CDR3 DNA reads as TGTGCCAGCAGCGTAGGGGGCAACCAAGAGACCCAGTACTTC.

The chain links TRBV5-5 to TRBJ1-4, with D maybe TRBD1 (5 bases). Germline V lookup: CDR1 SGHKS, CDR2 YYEKEE (reference sequence). The CDR3 consists of 16 residues. V lost 0 bases and J lost 8, with 17 bases in between. Written as DNA, the CDR3 is TGTGCCAGCAGCTTGGCCTGGGCAGGGAAGGGAGAAAAACTGTTTTTT. Its translation is CASSLAWAGKGEKLFF.

This clone was observed a single time. The V gene is TRBV2, the J gene TRBJ2-5; 7 bases are shared with TRBD2. Germline V CDR1 and CDR2: SNHLY, FYNNEI. This CDR3 is 15 amino acids long. Trimming cost V 8 bases and J 5 bases; bases outside gene matches: 14. CDR3 DNA: TGTGCCAGCTTTCCCCCAGCGGGGCGGGGGGAGACCCAGTACTTC. It is translated as CASFPPAGRGETQYF.

V is TRBV28 and J is TRBJ2-3; 7 nucleotides agree with TRBD2. With V trimmed by 3 bases and J by 2 bases, 11 bases remained unmatched. CDR1 and CDR2 from the germline V gene are MDHEN and SYDVKM. The CDR3 is made up of 17 amino acids. CDR3: CASSLGGAGAFTDTQYF. CDR3 DNA: TGTGCCAGCAGTTTGGGGGGTGCGGGAGCTTTCACAGATACGCAGTATTTT.

The CDR3 DNA follows: TGTGCCATCAGCCCGGGACAGGGGGCGAAAAACATTCAGTACTTC. Residues: CAISPGQGAKNIQYF. The V and J genes are TRBV10-3 and TRBJ2-4; the match to TRBD1 covers 12 bases. Germline V gene sequence: CDR1 ENHRY, CDR2 SYGVKD. Losses at the gene ends were 6 bases for V and 4 bases for J; bases not matched to a gene: 4. The CDR3 runs to 15 residues.

The chain combines TRBV6-5 with TRBJ1-5; unclear D gene. CDR1 is MNHEY, CDR2 SVGAGI, per germline. V was cut by 4 bases and J by 1 base, with 8 bases left in between. The CDR3 sequence is 14 residues long. CDR3 sequence: CASSSRMSNQPQHF. In nucleotides, the CDR3 is TGTGCCAGCAGTTCCCGTATGAGCAATCAGCCCCAGCATTTT.

This clone occurred a few times. The chain joins TRBV3-1 (or the pseudogene TRBV3-2) to TRBJ1-5; 7 bases match TRBD1. The germline gives CDR1 LGHDT, CDR2 YNNKEL (reference sequence). V gave up 1 base and J gave up 9 bases; unmatched junction bases: 6. The CDR3 totals 14 residues. CDR3: CASSQGQGRGPQHF. The DNA of the CDR3 is TGTGCCAGCAGCCAAGGACAGGGCCGTGGGCCCCAGCATTTT.

The chain has TRBV30 and TRBJ2-3; maybe TRBD2 (6 bases). The CDR3 covers 15 residues. Trimming left V 1 base short and J 1 base short, with 12 bases between. Germline assignment: CDR1 GTSNPN and CDR2 SVGIG (reference sequence). Here the CDR3 DNA reads TGTGCCTGGAGTGAGGGACTTTCCCGCACAGATACGCAGTATTTT. Its protein product is CAWSEGLSRTDTQYF.

This clone was seen more than once but under ten times. The chain links TRBV3-1 (or the pseudogene TRBV3-2) to TRBJ2-1; tentatively, D is TRBD1 (8 bases). Germline loops: CDR1 LGHDT, CDR2 YNNKEL (reference sequence). Trimming took 6 bases from V and 4 from J, leaving 22 bases between them. This CDR3 region has 17 residues. CDR3 in DNA: TGTGCCAGCAGGGACGACAGGGGAGGGGGGGTTTACAATGAGCAGTTCTTC. It is translated as CASRDDRGGGVYNEQFF.

The chain employs TRBV6-5 and TRBJ2-5; unclear D gene. The germline V gene encodes CDR1 MNHEY and CDR2 SVGAGI. V was clipped by 3 bases and J by 4 bases, with 12 bases between them. The CDR3 consists of 14 residues. CDR3 in amino acids: CASSYEWRPETQYF. The DNA for the CDR3 is TGTGCCAGCAGTTATGAGTGGCGGCCAGAGACCCAGTACTTC.

This clone was observed a single time. The chain joins TRBV2 to TRBJ2-3; 11 bases are shared with TRBD2. The CDR3 totals 16 residues. From germline, CDR1 is SNHLY and CDR2 FYNNEI. V lost 5 bases to trimming and J lost 2 bases; unmatched junction nucleotides: 6. In DNA form, the CDR3 reads TGTGCCAGCAGTTCTAGCGGGAGGCCCCCCACAGATACGCAGTATTTT. It specifies CASSSSGRPPTDTQYF. Filled out from reference TRBV2 and TRBJ2-3, the complete variable domain reads EPEVTQTPSHQVTQMGQEVILRCVPISNHLYFYWYRQILGQKVEFLVSFYNNEISEKSEIFDDQFSVERPDGSNFTLKIRSTKLEDSAMYFCASSSSGRPPTDTQYFGPGTRLTVL.

Relative to its sample, this clone is medium-sized. V is TRBV9 and J is TRBJ2-1; 16 bases are a match to TRBD2. The CDR3 is 16 residues long. V gave up 4 bases and J gave up 10 bases; unmatched junction bases: 8. Germline lookup yields CDR1 SGDLS and CDR2 YYNGEE. Here the CDR3 DNA reads TGTGCCAGCAGCCTCGGGACTAGCGGGAGGGCAGGGGAGCAGTTCTTC. This codes for CASSLGTSGRAGEQFF.

The chain couples TRBV19 to TRBJ1-1; D unclear. The CDR3 runs to 13 residues. Germline CDR1 is LNHDA and CDR2 is SQIVND (reference sequence). V was shortened by 4 bases and J by 2 bases, with 8 bases between the two germline ends. CDR3 residues: CASSTTRNTEAFF. The CDR3 DNA reads as TGTGCCAGTAGTACCACACGCAACACTGAAGCTTTCTTT.

This clone was observed a single time. The rearrangement links TRBV5-1 to TRBJ2-7; 8 bases map to TRBD2. This CDR3 is 15 amino acids long. Germline V gives CDR1 SGHRS, CDR2 YFSETQ. Trimming took 4 bases from V and 2 from J; bases not matched to a gene: 8. The CDR3 is CASSTGLARTYEQYF. The CDR3, as DNA: TGCGCCAGCAGCACCGGACTAGCCCGAACCTACGAGCAGTACTTC.

The chain recombines TRBV10-2 with TRBJ2-3, with D hard to call. Trimming stripped 7 bases from V and 4 bases from J, with 9 bases between. The germline gives CDR1 WSHSY, CDR2 SAAADI. The CDR3 extends over 12 amino acids. The CDR3: CASKLPPDTQYF. The DNA for the CDR3 is TGCGCCAGCAAACTCCCCCCAGATACGCAGTATTTT.

The rearrangement joins TRBV6-1 to TRBJ2-1; 10 nucleotides align to TRBD1. The CDR3 extends over 17 amino acids. The V segment lost 1 base and the J segment 4 bases; nucleotides outside the gene matches: 7. In germline, CDR1 is MNHNS, CDR2 SASEGT. The chain's CDR3 is CASSEVTDRGRYNEQFF. CDR3 coding DNA: TGTGCCAGCAGTGAAGTTACCGACAGGGGGCGGTACAATGAGCAGTTCTTC.

This rearrangement joins TRBV7-9 to TRBJ1-2, with no clear D. From germline, CDR1 is SEHNR and CDR2 FQNEAQ (reference sequence). The CDR3 contains 14 residues. Trimming removed 2 bases from V and 7 bases from J, with 14 bases in between. The CDR3 here is CASSLTESMRGYTF. The CDR3 DNA sequence: TGTGCCAGCAGCTTAACGGAGAGCATGCGTGGCTACACCTTC.

In its sample, this clone was seen once. V and J are TRBV10-3 and TRBJ2-1, with 8 bases lining up with TRBD1. Germline loops: CDR1 ENHRY, CDR2 SYGVKD. The V segment lost 6 bases and the J segment 3 bases; nucleotides outside the gene matches: 1. The CDR3 has 13 residues. The CDR3 coding sequence is TGTGCCATCAGAGGACAGGGCTACAATGAGCAGTTCTTC. Its translation: CAIRGQGYNEQFF.

This clone was counted ten times or more. The chain employs TRBV7-9 and TRBJ2-1, with 10 bases identical to TRBD2. Germline V gives CDR1 SEHNR, CDR2 FQNEAQ (reference sequence). The CDR3 is 17 amino acids. J gave up 5 bases and V 6 bases, and 13 bases lay outside the gene matches. The CDR3 region is CASSSNPGLAINNEQFF. The CDR3 bases are TGTGCCAGCAGTTCAAACCCGGGACTAGCGATTAACAATGAGCAGTTCTTC. Filled out from reference TRBV7-9 and TRBJ2-1, the complete variable domain reads DTGVSQNPRHKITKRGQNVTFRCDPISEHNRLYWYRQTLGQGPEFLTYFQNEAQLEKSRLLSDRFSAERPKGSFSTLEIQRTEQGDSAMYLCASSSNPGLAINNEQFFGPGTRLTVL.

The count of this clone is one. The V gene is TRBV12-3 or TRBV12-4, the J gene TRBJ1-1; D unclear. Trimming cost V 7 bases and J 1 base, with 10 bases left between them. The CDR3 runs 13 residues. The CDR3 protein is CASTRHENTEAFF. CDR3 nucleotides: TGTGCCAGCACCCGACACGAGAACACTGAAGCTTTCTTT.